The source of this TCR beta chain is a study of blood T cell repertoires in COVID-19. The method was immunoSEQ multiplex PCR; TCRdb's version includes in-frame clones alone and lacks a portion of them. Of a few hundred thousand clones in the sample, around 87% were seen once. The J segment lost 3 bases and the V segment lost 8 bases, leaving 10 bases of the junction unmatched. The CDR3 runs 15 residues. The germline V gene has CDR1 MDHEN and CDR2 SYDVKM. This rearrangement joins TRBV28 to TRBJ2-7; TRBD2 aligns across 10 bases. The receptor's source is a man aged 25-40 years in a cohort exposed to, infected with or recovered from COVID-19 (not recorded which). The sequencing sample was made of PBMCs or T cells enriched from blood (not recorded which). As DNA, the CDR3 is TGTGCCAGCCGCCCATCTAGCGGGAGAGGCTACGAGCAGTACTTC. It codes for CASRPSSGRGYEQYF.